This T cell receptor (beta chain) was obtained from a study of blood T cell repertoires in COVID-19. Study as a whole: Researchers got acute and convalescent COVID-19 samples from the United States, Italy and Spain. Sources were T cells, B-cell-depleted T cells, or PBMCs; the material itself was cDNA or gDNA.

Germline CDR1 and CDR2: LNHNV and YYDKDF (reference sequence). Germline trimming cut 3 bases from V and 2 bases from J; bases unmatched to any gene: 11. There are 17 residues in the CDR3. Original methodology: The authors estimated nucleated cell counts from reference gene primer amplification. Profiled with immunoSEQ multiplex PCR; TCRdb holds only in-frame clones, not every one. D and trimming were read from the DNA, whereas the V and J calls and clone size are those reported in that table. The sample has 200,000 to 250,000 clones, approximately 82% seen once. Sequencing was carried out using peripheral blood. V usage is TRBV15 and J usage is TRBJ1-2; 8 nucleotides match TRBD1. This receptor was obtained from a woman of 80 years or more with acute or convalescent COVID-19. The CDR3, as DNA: TGTGCCACCAGCAGGCCCTCTGGAGGGGACAGGAACTATGGCTACACCTTC. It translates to CATSRPSGGDRNYGYTF. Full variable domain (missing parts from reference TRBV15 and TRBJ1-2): DAMVIQNPRYQVTQFGKPVTLSCSQTLNHNVMYWYQQKSSQAPKLLFHYYDKDFNNEADTPDNFQSRRPNTSFCFLDIRSPGLGDTAMYLCATSRPSGGDRNYGYTFGSGTRLTVV.